Shown below are 21 T cell receptor beta chains from a single sample sequenced in a study of spatial heterogeneity in lung cancer. Time point meaning: sample taken at primary tumor resection. In each case, whole RNA from tumor, nontumor lung or frozen PBMC was sequenced unsorted. Using its own MiXCR run on the 5' RACE reads, TCRdb lists one record per CDR3 protein. The sample lists tens of thousands of distinct CDR3 sequences; about an eighth were seen once. The sequenced sample was PBMCs, obtained at surgery. Receptors originate from a male donor with early-stage non-small cell lung cancer.

The genes are TRBV27 and TRBJ2-7; the D gene is possibly TRBD1 (6 bases). The V and J ends lost 6 bases and 2 bases respectively, with 14 bases between them. This CDR3 has 14 residues. Germline assignment: CDR1 MNHEY and CDR2 SMNVEV (reference sequence). The CDR3 reads CASRRQGLTYEQYF. The DNA of the CDR3 is TGTGCCAGCAGGAGGCAGGGGCTTACCTACGAGCAGTACTTC.

On this clonotype itself: The junction departs from germline at one end; a sequencing error may be responsible. The rearrangement links TRBV7-2 to TRBJ2-6; tentative D call: TRBD1 (5 bases). The CDR3 length is 17 residues. Germline V gene lookup returns CDR1 SGHTA and CDR2 FQGNSA. Here the CDR3 DNA reads TGTGCCAGCAGCTCAACTACGGCCGGCTCTGGGGCCTACGTCCTGACTTTC. Amino acids: CASSSTTAGSGAYVLTF.

This clonotype was found a few times. V gene TRBV12-3 or TRBV12-4 combines with J gene TRBJ2-2, with a weak D call TRBD2 (5 bases). The CDR3 length is 13 residues. Trimming stripped 3 bases from V and 4 bases from J, with 6 bases between. CDR3 loop: CASSFAGTGELFF. CDR3 bases: TGTGCCAGCAGTTTCGCGGGCACCGGGGAGCTGTTTTTT.

This sequence joins TRBV11-2 and TRBJ2-1; the D gene is possibly TRBD1 (6 bases). Between the trimmed V and J ends, which lost 0 bases and 3 bases, there was a span of 15 bases. The length of the CDR3 is 17 residues. Germline CDR1 SGHAT, CDR2 FQNNGV. The CDR3 DNA follows: TGTGCCAGCAGCTTAGAGGTCTTAAGGACAGTCTACAATGAGCAGTTCTTC. It encodes CASSLEVLRTVYNEQFF.

The chain uses TRBV6-1 and TRBJ2-7; TRBD2 might be the D (5 bases). V lost 8 bases and J 0 bases, leaving 14 bases between the germline ends. This CDR3 is 14 amino acids long. Per germline, CDR1 MNHNS and CDR2 SASEGT. CDR3 sequence reads: CASPGKQSSYEQYF. Here the CDR3 DNA reads TGTGCCAGCCCCGGGAAACAAAGCTCCTACGAGCAGTACTTC.

The gene calls are TRBV28 and TRBJ2-7; a weak D match, TRBD2 (5 bases). V lost 6 bases and J 7 bases, leaving 10 bases between the germline ends. The CDR3 covers 11 residues. The germline V gene has CDR1 MDHEN and CDR2 SYDVKM. The CDR3, as DNA: TGTGCCAGCAGCACTAGGAGGGAGCAGTACTTC. It encodes CASSTRREQYF.

This chain uses TRBV6-4 with TRBJ2-2; D may be TRBD2 (6 bases). Germline V CDR1 and CDR2: MRHNA, SNTAGT. Trimming left V 0 bases short and J 5 bases short, with 13 bases between. This CDR3 has 16 amino acids. CDR3 in DNA: TGTGCCAGCAGTGACTCTGGGCTAGCGTCTACCGGGGAGCTGTTTTTT. The encoded protein is CASSDSGLASTGELFF.

This clonotype has ten or more counts. The V call is TRBV7-9, the J call TRBJ2-1; TRBD1 matches 11 bases. Germline CDR1 and CDR2: SEHNR and FQNEAQ (reference sequence). V lost 11 bases and J lost 4; bases outside the gene matches: 10. CDR3 length equals 15 residues. The CDR3, as DNA: TGTGCCTGTACCTCCGGGACAGGGGGTTACAATGAGCAGTTCTTC. Encoded protein: CACTSGTGGYNEQFF. The whole variable domain, remainder taken from reference TRBV7-9 and TRBJ2-1, is DTGVSQNPRHKITKRGQNVTFRCDPISEHNRLYWYRQTLGQGPEFLTYFQNEAQLEKSRLLSDRFSAERPKGSFSTLEIQRTEQGDSAMYLCACTSGTGGYNEQFFGPGTRLTVL.

CDR3: CASAGDDRGTRPQHF. The CDR3 DNA reads as TGTGCCAGCGCAGGAGATGACAGGGGTACACGGCCCCAGCATTTT. This chain connects TRBV6-1 to TRBJ1-5; 8 bases agree with TRBD1. This CDR3 comprises 15 residues. The junction had 15 bases not matched to a gene; V was cut back by 8 bases and J by 9 bases. CDR1 MNHNS and CDR2 SASEGT come from the germline V gene.

This clonotype was seen only a few times. CDR3 nucleotide sequence: TGTGCCAGCAGTGAATCCGGGACTTTGGAGTACAATGAGCAGTTCTTC. It specifies CASSESGTLEYNEQFF. V and J are TRBV6-1 and TRBJ2-1; D may be TRBD2 (6 bases). V lost 2 bases, J lost 4 bases, and 15 bases lay in between. The germline V gene encodes CDR1 MNHNS and CDR2 SASEGT. CDR3 length: 16 amino acids.

The V call is TRBV18, the J call TRBJ2-2; D is unclear. Trimming left V 4 bases short and J 1 base short, with 13 bases between. Germline CDR1 reads KGHSH; CDR2 reads LQKENI. The CDR3 runs 16 residues. The CDR3 region has the DNA TGTGCCAGCTCACAAACCCCCACACAGAACACCGGGGAGCTGTTTTTT. This gives the protein CASSQTPTQNTGELFF.

This rearrangement joins TRBV9 to TRBJ2-1; 8 bases line up with TRBD2. CDR1 is SGDLS and CDR2 is YYNGEE in the germline V gene. This CDR3 comprises 15 residues. Trimming at V came to 0 bases and at J to 4 bases, leaving 3 bases not matched to a gene. CDR3 DNA: TGTGCCAGCAGCGTAGAGACTAGCGAGTACAATGAGCAGTTCTTC. Protein product: CASSVETSEYNEQFF.

This clonotype was seen ten or more times. The genes are TRBV20-1 and TRBJ2-1; 8 bases line up with TRBD2. Germline CDR1 and CDR2: DFQATT and SNEGSKA (reference sequence). The CDR3 spans 14 residues. Trimming removed 1 base from V and 5 bases from J; junction bases left unmatched: 4. The CDR3 loop reads CSARASGRNNEQFF. The DNA of the CDR3 is TGCAGTGCTAGAGCCAGCGGGAGAAACAATGAGCAGTTCTTC.

V and J are TRBV4-1 and TRBJ2-7, with D possibly TRBD2 on 5 matching bases. The V end was cut by 0 bases, the J end by 6 bases, with 18 bases between. The CDR3 consists of 16 residues. The germline V gene encodes CDR1 MGHRA and CDR2 YSYEKL. The chain's CDR3 is CASSQDDQSLRGEQYF. The DNA for the CDR3 is TGCGCCAGCAGCCAAGATGACCAATCCCTCCGGGGCGAGCAGTACTTC.

This chain links TRBV27 with TRBJ2-4, with D perhaps given as TRBD1 or TRBD2 (6 bases each). Trimming took 4 bases from V and 6 from J, leaving 16 bases between them. The CDR3 sequence is 15 residues long. In germline, CDR1 is MNHEY, CDR2 SMNVEV (reference sequence). The CDR3, as DNA: TGTGCCAGCAGTTCTCCGACAGGAGGGTTAAACATTCAGTACTTC. Protein: CASSSPTGGLNIQYF.

The chain recombines TRBV5-6 with TRBJ2-5; 14 bases are shared with TRBD2. V was pared by 4 bases and J by 5 bases, with 7 bases of the junction left unmatched. The CDR3 is 16 residues long. Germline CDR1 reads SGHDT; CDR2 reads YYEEEE. CDR3 loop: CASSLTSGGATETQYF. CDR3 DNA: TGTGCCAGCAGCCTGACTAGCGGGGGGGCCACGGAGACCCAGTACTTC.

The rearrangement links TRBV6-2 or TRBV6-3 to TRBJ1-2; the D gene is possibly TRBD1 (5 bases). Germline V gives CDR1 MNHEY, CDR2 SVGEGT. The V gene lost 8 bases and the J gene lost 4 bases, with 11 bases spanning the gap. CDR3 length equals 12 residues. The CDR3 loop is CASGAQIYGYTF. CDR3 DNA: TGTGCCAGCGGGGCACAAATCTATGGCTACACCTTC.

This clonotype was recorded a few times. The chain joins TRBV5-1 to TRBJ1-1; a weak D match, TRBD1 (6 bases). Trimming took 2 bases from V and 8 from J, leaving 13 bases between them. Germline CDR1 and CDR2: SGHRS and YFSETQ. CDR3 length equals 13 residues. The CDR3 sequence is CASSFPGQGEAFF. CDR3 DNA sequence: TGCGCCAGCAGCTTCCCGGGTCAGGGGGAAGCTTTCTTT.

This clonotype occurred a few times. The chain recombines TRBV5-1 with TRBJ2-6, with D tentatively TRBD2 (6 bases). From germline, CDR1 is SGHRS and CDR2 YFSETQ. Trimming cost V 4 bases and J 0 bases, with 8 bases left between them. The length of the CDR3 is 15 residues. CDR3 sequence (DNA): TGCGCCAGCAGCGGCGGGACCTCTGGGGCCAACGTCCTGACTTTC. It yields the protein CASSGGTSGANVLTF.

The table lists this clonotype with a few counts. In nucleotides, the CDR3 is TGTGCCAGCAGTTCCTCCGGTCAGGGACAGGAGTACTTC. This sequence encodes CASSSSGQGQEYF. The chain employs TRBV6-5 and TRBJ2-7, with 8 bases aligning to TRBD1. The germline V gene has CDR1 MNHEY and CDR2 SVGAGI. The CDR3 spans 13 residues. V was pared by 4 bases and J by 11 bases, with 10 bases of the junction left unmatched.

This clonotype was counted a few times. The chain carries TRBV29-1 and TRBJ2-1; TRBD2 matches at 7 bases. V trimming: 3 bases; J trimming: 2 bases; junction bases outside the gene matches: 4. The CDR3 has 14 amino acids. Per the germline V gene, CDR1 is SQVTM and CDR2 is ANQGSEA. In DNA, the CDR3 is TGCAGCGTTGACATAGCGGGTCCCTACAATGAGCAGTTCTTC. Protein sequence: CSVDIAGPYNEQFF.